Presented here are 21 T cell receptor beta chains from one specimen sequenced in a study of T cell repertoires in cytomegalovirus infection. Using its own MiXCR run on the reads, TCRdb lists one record per CDR3 protein. Of a few hundred thousand distinct CDR3 sequences listed, 40% were seen once; the top ten hold about 48%. These receptors have no known antigen. The starting material was cultured PBMCs, obtained from culture after CMV antigen stimulation. These receptor sequences come from a human donor in good health (CMV status not recorded). Some clones in this sample may be carry-over from other donors' samples.

This CDR3 is CASRVAGGNHEQYF. CDR3 DNA: TGTGCCAGCAGAGTGGCAGGGGGGAACCACGAGCAGTACTTC. V usage is TRBV11-2 and J usage is TRBJ2-7; perhaps TRBD1 as D (7 bases). V lost 6 bases and J 5 bases, leaving 17 bases between the germline ends. CDR1 is SGHAT and CDR2 is FQNNGV in the germline V gene. The CDR3 covers 14 residues.

The V call is TRBV11-2, the J call TRBJ2-7; TRBD1 matches 10 bases. Germline CDR1 is SGHAT and CDR2 is FQNNGV. The trim removed 5 bases at V and 1 base at J, leaving 8 bases unmatched. This CDR3 region has 16 residues. The CDR3: CASSPRGTGASYEQYF. CDR3 nucleotide sequence: TGTGCCAGCAGCCCCCGAGGGACAGGGGCATCCTACGAGCAGTACTTC.

V usage is TRBV2 and J usage is TRBJ1-3; the D gene is possibly TRBD1 (6 bases). CDR1 is SNHLY and CDR2 is FYNNEI in the germline V gene. The V and J ends lost 6 bases and 3 bases respectively, with 9 bases between them. This CDR3 contains 13 residues. CDR3 DNA sequence: TGTGCCAGCAGGAAGGGGGGTGGAAACACCATATATTTT. The encoded protein is CASRKGGGNTIYF.

A note on this clonotype: The junction differs from germline at one of its ends, possibly a read error. The chain has TRBV4-1 and TRBJ2-7, with D possibly TRBD2 on 5 matching bases. The CDR3 loop spans 15 amino acids. In germline, CDR1 is MGHRA, CDR2 YSYEKL. Written as DNA, the CDR3 is TGTGCCAGCAGCCAGATACTAGATCTGACGGGCGAGCAGTACTTC. Its protein is CASSQILDLTGEQYF.

This clonotype was recorded many times. The V and J genes are TRBV7-8 and TRBJ1-6; TRBD1 matches 9 bases. V gave up 4 bases and J gave up 7 bases; unmatched junction bases: 11. The germline CDR1 and CDR2 sequences are SGHVS and FQNEAQ. The CDR3 loop spans 17 amino acids. The DNA of the CDR3 is TGTGCCAGCAGCTCCTCCTCACAGGGGGCGTTCAATTCACCCCTCCACTTT. Translation gives CASSSSSQGAFNSPLHF.

This clonotype was found once. V usage is TRBV28 and J usage is TRBJ2-2, with 9 bases that match TRBD2. This CDR3 comprises 15 residues. Germline V lookup: CDR1 MDHEN, CDR2 SYDVKM. The ends lost 5 bases at V and 4 bases at J; junction bases unmatched: 5. The CDR3 is CASSPRGGTTGELFF. CDR3 nucleotide sequence: TGTGCCAGCAGTCCGCGGGGGGGCACCACCGGGGAGCTGTTTTTT.

Only a few counts were recorded for this clonotype. This chain uses TRBV6-5 with TRBJ1-2; D ambiguous. The V end lost 0 bases, the J end lost 4 bases, and 15 bases lay between the germline ends. Germline V gene lookup returns CDR1 MNHEY and CDR2 SVGAGI. This CDR3 region has 16 residues. CDR3 bases: TGTGCCAGCAGTTACTCGACAAACGGAGGAGCCTATGGCTACACCTTC. Translated: CASSYSTNGGAYGYTF.

The chain combines TRBV4-2 with TRBJ2-7; 14 bases are shared with TRBD2. The trim removed 3 bases at V and 7 bases at J, leaving 11 bases unmatched. CDR3 length: 17 amino acids. Germline CDR1 reads LGHNA; CDR2 reads YNFKEQ. The CDR3 here is CASSQRPTSGGANEQYF. In nucleotides, the CDR3 is TGTGCCAGCAGCCAGAGGCCGACTAGCGGGGGGGCAAATGAGCAGTACTTC.

V and J are TRBV3-1 and TRBJ2-2, with 9 bases identical to TRBD2. Germline V gene data show CDR1 as LGHDT and CDR2 as YNNKEL (reference sequence). V lost 0 bases to trimming and J lost 3 bases; unmatched junction nucleotides: 11. The CDR3 is made up of 19 amino acids. The CDR3 region is CASSQDDQRGASYTGELFF. DNA for the CDR3: TGTGCCAGCAGCCAAGATGACCAGCGGGGGGCCAGTTACACCGGGGAGCTGTTTTTT.

The chain recombines TRBV7-8 with TRBJ2-7; D remains unclear. V lost 1 base and J lost 5, with 18 bases in between. The CDR3 has 16 residues. Germline CDR1 is SGHVS and CDR2 is FQNEAQ. CDR3 residues: CASSLVPRTSSDEQYF. CDR3 nucleotide sequence: TGTGCCAGCAGCTTAGTCCCTCGGACCAGCTCGGACGAGCAGTACTTC.

CDR3 sequence (DNA): TGTGCCAGCAGTGAAGGGGGGTACAATGAGCAGTTCTTC. It codes for CASSEGGYNEQFF. The chain is built from TRBV7-6 and TRBJ2-1; possibly TRBD1 or TRBD2 for D (6 bases each). The germline gives CDR1 SGHVS, CDR2 FNYEAQ. V was shortened by 6 bases and J by 4 bases, with 10 bases between the two germline ends. The CDR3 consists of 13 residues. Full variable domain (rest looked up from reference TRBV7-6 and TRBJ2-1): GAGVSQSPRYKVTKRGQDVALRCDPISGHVSLYWYRQALGQGPEFLTYFNYEAQQDKSGLPNDRFSAERPEGSISTLTIQRTEQRDSAMYRCASSEGGYNEQFFGPGTRLTVL.

The V and J genes are TRBV6-5 and TRBJ2-3; 10 positions agree with TRBD1. Germline assignment: CDR1 MNHEY and CDR2 SVGAGI. The CDR3 totals 13 residues. After removal of 6 bases from V and 6 bases from J, the junction contained 3 bases not matched to a gene. The DNA of the CDR3 is TGTGCCAGCAGACGACAGGGGGCGGATACGCAGTATTTT. Its translation: CASRRQGADTQYF.

The V gene is TRBV7-2, the J gene TRBJ2-1; 7 nucleotides line up with TRBD2. This CDR3 comprises 15 residues. From germline, CDR1 is SGHTA and CDR2 FQGNSA. V was clipped by 0 bases and J by 8 bases; unmatched bases: 7. CDR3 residues: CASSLAGRTWDEQFF. The CDR3 DNA follows: TGTGCCAGCAGCTTAGCCGGGAGGACCTGGGATGAGCAGTTCTTC.

The V and J genes are TRBV20-1 and TRBJ2-7; a possible D gene is TRBD1 (5 bases). Trimming shortened V by 3 bases and J by 4 bases, and 13 bases separated the two germline ends. Germline CDR1 DFQATT, CDR2 SNEGSKA (reference sequence). This CDR3 contains 13 residues. The CDR3 protein is CSARTVAGYEQYF. The CDR3 DNA sequence: TGCAGTGCTAGGACAGTGGCTGGGTACGAGCAGTACTTC.

The chain joins TRBV5-1 to TRBJ2-7; D is perhaps TRBD1 (5 bases). V was pared by 2 bases and J by 6 bases, with 15 bases between. CDR3 length: 14 amino acids. Germline values: CDR1 SGHRS, CDR2 YFSETQ. CDR3 in DNA: TGCGCCAGCAGCTTTGACAGTTATAGATCCGAGCAGTACTTC. This codes for CASSFDSYRSEQYF.

This chain joins TRBV6-1 and TRBJ1-3; D is uncertain. The CDR3 is 14 residues long. V was cut by 0 bases and J by 0 bases, with 3 bases left in between. Germline V gene data show CDR1 as MNHNS and CDR2 as SASEGT. The CDR3 DNA is TGTGCCAGCAGTGAAGCCCCCTCTGGAAACACCATATATTTT. The encoded protein is CASSEAPSGNTIYF.

The genes are TRBV6-2 or TRBV6-3 and TRBJ2-3; tentatively, D is TRBD1 or TRBD2 (6 bases each). The V end was cut by 1 base, the J end by 6 bases, with 23 bases between. The CDR3 has 18 amino acids. Germline assignment: CDR1 MNHEY and CDR2 SVGEGT. CDR3 nucleotide sequence: TGTGCCAGCAGTTACTTCGTCGGGGGCACCGCGTTCCAGGATACGCAGTATTTT. Its translation is CASSYFVGGTAFQDTQYF.

This chain joins TRBV24-1 and TRBJ2-3; maybe TRBD1 (6 bases). Germline V lookup: CDR1 KGHDR, CDR2 SFDVKD. The CDR3 totals 13 residues. Trimming removed 5 bases from V and 4 bases from J, with 9 bases in between. The CDR3 bases are TGTGCCACCAGTGTACCAGGGGCAGATACGCAGTATTTT. It specifies CATSVPGADTQYF.

This clonotype has more than one count but fewer than ten. This chain joins TRBV7-8 and TRBJ2-1; TRBD1 agrees at 7 bases. V was clipped by 5 bases and J by 3 bases; unmatched bases: 22. Germline loops: CDR1 SGHVS, CDR2 FQNEAQ. The length of the CDR3 is 20 residues. CDR3 nucleotide sequence: TGTGCCAGCAGCACGCCGGTGAGACAGGGACCCCACTCGGGCTACAATGAGCAGTTCTTC. Its translation is CASSTPVRQGPHSGYNEQFF.

This clonotype was picked up one time. The V and J genes are TRBV7-9 and TRBJ2-1; D may be TRBD2 (5 bases). CDR3 length: 16 residues. The germline V gene encodes CDR1 SEHNR and CDR2 FQNEAQ (reference sequence). The V end lost 0 bases, the J end lost 2 bases, and 11 bases lay between the germline ends. This chain's CDR3 is CASSLAWTDPYNEQFF. The CDR3 coding sequence is TGTGCCAGCAGCTTAGCCTGGACTGACCCCTACAATGAGCAGTTCTTC.

The sample holds a few counts of this clonotype. This rearrangement joins TRBV11-2 to TRBJ2-3, with TRBD1 matching 11 bases. Germline V gene sequence: CDR1 SGHAT, CDR2 FQNNGV. The CDR3 contains 16 residues. Unmatched junction bases numbered 9, after V lost 4 bases and J lost 6 bases. CDR3 amino acids: CASSWTGGIPSDTQYF. In DNA form, the CDR3 reads TGTGCCAGCAGCTGGACAGGGGGCATTCCGTCCGATACGCAGTATTTT.